A selection of T cell receptor beta chains follows, all from one sample in a study of Ad26.COV2.S vaccination and SARS-CoV-2 variants. Using immunoSEQ multiplex PCR, the repertoire was profiled, and TCRdb retains in-frame clones only, with some absent. This sample has around 450,000 clones, with roughly 87% found just once. The source was peripheral blood, collected in a trial of Ad26.COV2.S vaccine versus placebo. Receptor source: a person aged 18-65 years who received the Ad26.COV2.S COVID-19 vaccine or a placebo. Both conserved end residues are part of each CDR3. A D gene is named only where the DNA matches it firmly. Clone size appears in some rows only: once, few, many, or a class for an expanded clone.

clone_size	d_call	cdr3_length	v_call	j_call	cdr3_nt	cdr3_aa
.	TRBD1	15	TRBV5-1	TRBJ2-4	TGCGCCAGCAGCCTCACGGACAGGGTGGGAAACATTCAGTACTTC	CASSLTDRVGNIQYF
.	TRBD1	17	TRBV12-5	TRBJ2-3	TGTGCTAGTGGTTTGGACAGGGGACAGGGAAGCACAGATACGCAGTATTTT	CASGLDRGQGSTDTQYF
.	.	14	TRBV7-8	TRBJ1-2	TGTGCCAGCAGCTTGAGGGAGGGGGACTATGGCTACACCTTC	CASSLREGDYGYTF
once	.	13	TRBV15	TRBJ2-7	TGTGCCACCAGCAATTCCATTTGGGCCGAGCAGTACTTC	CATSNSIWAEQYF
.	.	12	TRBV4-1	TRBJ2-5	TGCGCCAGCAGCCAAATGTTGGGGACCCAGTACTTC	CASSQMLGTQYF
.	.	12	TRBV5-1	TRBJ2-3	TGCGCCAGCAGCGCAACGGACTCCCTTCGATATTTT	CASSATDSLRYF
.	.	13	TRBV7-2	TRBJ2-2	TGTGCCAGCAGCCGGAGATTCACCGGGGAGCTGTTTTTT	CASSRRFTGELFF
.	.	15	TRBV7-8	TRBJ1-2	TGTGCCAGCAGCTTAGCTGGGGTCAGGGTCTATGGCTACACCTTC	CASSLAGVRVYGYTF
.	.	16	TRBV4-2	TRBJ1-3	TGTGCCAGCAGCCAAGATGGCCCTCGCTCTGGAAACACCATATATTTT	CASSQDGPRSGNTIYF
.	.	14	TRBV10-3	TRBJ1-1	TGTGCCATCAGTGATCGTGGGGGCCTCGCTGAAGCTTTCTTT	CAISDRGGLAEAFF
.	TRBD2	16	TRBV9	TRBJ2-2	TGTGCCAGCAGCGAGGGACTAGCGGGATACACCGGGGAGCTGTTTTTT	CASSEGLAGYTGELFF
.	.	12	TRBV19	TRBJ1-2	TGTGCCATTCTGGACCGGCGCTATGGCTACACCTTC	CAILDRRYGYTF
.	.	13	TRBV6-5	TRBJ2-5	TGTGCCAGCAGAGCCCCGGGACTTAAGACCCAGTACTTC	CASRAPGLKTQYF
.	.	15	TRBV5-1	TRBJ2-2	TGCGCCAGCAGCTTGTTTAGAGCGAACACCGGGGAGCTGTTTTTT	CASSLFRANTGELFF
.	.	12	TRBV11-1	TRBJ2-7	TGTGCCAGCAGCCGTACAGGTCTCGAGCAGTACTTC	CASSRTGLEQYF
few	.	14	TRBV9	TRBJ2-5	TGTGCCAGCAGCGTAGCGCGGGGAAGGGAGACCCAGTACTTC	CASSVARGRETQYF
.	TRBD2	16	TRBV11-2	TRBJ2-1	TGTGCCAGCAGCTTAGAGGGAGGGCCATGGGACAATGAGCAGTTCTTC	CASSLEGGPWDNEQFF
.	TRBD1	15	TRBV6-5	TRBJ1-2	TGTGCCAGCAGTTTGTCCTCCGGGACAGGTCTTGGCTACACCTTC	CASSLSSGTGLGYTF
once	.	13	TRBV11-3	TRBJ2-2	TGTGCCAGCAGCCCGAGGGCCGCCGGGGAGCTGTTTTTT	CASSPRAAGELFF
.	TRBD1	12	TRBV6-2/TRBV6-3	TRBJ1-1	TGTGCCAGCAGCCGGGACAGCACTGAAGCTTTCTTT	CASSRDSTEAFF
once	.	15	TRBV4-2	TRBJ2-2	TGTGCCAGCAGCCAAGATGGGGGGAACACCGGGGAGCTGTTTTTT	CASSQDGGNTGELFF
.	.	13	TRBV7-8	TRBJ2-5	TGTGCCAGCAGCTTAGATAGGGGAGAGACCCAGTACTTC	CASSLDRGETQYF
.	.	15	TRBV10-3	TRBJ1-5	TGTGCCATCAGTGAGACAGGCGGTACCAATCAGCCCCAGCATTTT	CAISETGGTNQPQHF
.	TRBD1	16	TRBV9	TRBJ1-2	TGTGCCAGCAGCGCATCCACTGTCAGGGGGGACTATGGCTACACCTTC	CASSASTVRGDYGYTF
.	.	11	TRBV29-1	TRBJ1-2	TGCAGCGTTTTTATGGAAGATGGCTACACCTTC	CSVFMEDGYTF
once	.	14	TRBV3-1/TRBV3-2	TRBJ2-4	TGTGCCAGCAGCCGTAGATTAGCCAAAAACATTCAGTACTTC	CASSRRLAKNIQYF
.	TRBD2	14	TRBV6-5	TRBJ2-3	TGTGCCAGCAGTCCAAGCGGGAGTCCAGATACGCAGTATTTT	CASSPSGSPDTQYF
.	.	14	TRBV4-3	TRBJ1-6	TGCGCCAGCAGCCTGAGACAGTATAATTCACCCCTCCACTTT	CASSLRQYNSPLHF
.	TRBD1	16	TRBV19	TRBJ1-2	TGTGCCAGTAGTATAGTCGGGACAGGGAATTTTGGCGGCTACACCTTC	CASSIVGTGNFGGYTF
.	TRBD1	17	TRBV15	TRBJ1-6	TGTGCCACCAGCCCGGGACAGGGGGGGACCTATAATTCACCCCTCCACTTT	CATSPGQGGTYNSPLHF
.	.	12	TRBV6-5	TRBJ1-3	TGTGCCTTCGGGACGGACGGAAACACCATATATTTT	CAFGTDGNTIYF
few	TRBD1	14	TRBV7-2	TRBJ1-4	TGTGCCAGCAGCCCGCGACAGGGGGGAGAAAAACTGTTTTTT	CASSPRQGGEKLFF
.	.	15	TRBV11-2	TRBJ1-4	TGTGCCAGCAGCACCACACAGGGAAATAATGAAAAACTGTTTTTT	CASSTTQGNNEKLFF
few	.	14	TRBV10-1	TRBJ1-2	TGCGCCAGCAGGGCCGACAGCACTAACTATGGCTACACCTTC	CASRADSTNYGYTF
.	.	15	TRBV5-8	TRBJ1-2	TGTGCCAGCAGTTACCCCAAACAGGGAGTACGTGGCTACACCTTC	CASSYPKQGVRGYTF
.	TRBD2	15	TRBV19	TRBJ2-7	TGTGCCAGTAGTATCGTGGCTAGCGGGTCCCACGAGCAGTACTTC	CASSIVASGSHEQYF
.	.	12	TRBV6-2/TRBV6-3	TRBJ1-2	TGTGCCAGCAGTGACTACAGATATGGCTACACCTTC	CASSDYRYGYTF
.	.	13	TRBV15	TRBJ2-3	TGTGCCACCAGCAGGGGGTCGCGAGATACGCAGTATTTT	CATSRGSRDTQYF
once	.	13	TRBV7-2	TRBJ2-3	TGTGCCAGCAGTTACAGGACTGCAGATACGCAGTATTTT	CASSYRTADTQYF
.	.	13	TRBV2	TRBJ1-3	TGTGCCAGCACCCAAGAACCTGGAAACACCATATATTTT	CASTQEPGNTIYF
.	.	15	TRBV7-9	TRBJ1-2	TGTGCCAGCAGCCCGGGGACACAACGGGGTTATGGCTACACCTTC	CASSPGTQRGYGYTF
.	TRBD2	16	TRBV18	TRBJ2-2	TGTGCCAGCTCACCACCGGCCGGGAGGGTCACCGGGGAGCTGTTTTTT	CASSPPAGRVTGELFF
.	TRBD2	17	TRBV18	TRBJ2-1	TGTGCCAGCTCAGCGGAGTTGGGACTAACAATAGGGAATGAGCAGTTCTTC	CASSAELGLTIGNEQFF
.	TRBD2	14	TRBV6-5	TRBJ2-3	TGTGCCAGCCGTCGGACTAGCGGCACAGATACGCAGTATTTT	CASRRTSGTDTQYF
.	.	15	TRBV5-6	TRBJ2-7	TGTGCCAGCAGCTTGGGACTCAGGGTTACCTACGAGCAGTACTTC	CASSLGLRVTYEQYF
.	TRBD1	13	TRBV19	TRBJ1-2	TGTGCCAGTAGTATTATCGGACAGGGAGGCTACACCTTC	CASSIIGQGGYTF
once	.	14	TRBV5-1	TRBJ2-5	TGCGCCAGCGGCCCCCGGAGTGCACAAGAGACCCAGTACTTC	CASGPRSAQETQYF
.	.	13	TRBV2	TRBJ1-2	TGTGCCAACGACCGGACGGTTAACTATGGCTACACCTTC	CANDRTVNYGYTF
few	.	13	TRBV14	TRBJ1-1	TGTGCCAGCAGCCAAGGGCTGGACACTGAAGCTTTCTTT	CASSQGLDTEAFF
.	.	13	TRBV6-2/TRBV6-3	TRBJ2-7	TGTGCCAGCAGTTACCCCCCAGCGGGCGAGCAGTACTTC	CASSYPPAGEQYF
.	TRBD2	15	TRBV28	TRBJ2-1	TGTGCCAGCAGCCGAGAGCGGGGGGGCCTGAATGAGCAGTTCTTC	CASSRERGGLNEQFF
.	.	15	TRBV9	TRBJ2-1	TGTGCCAGCAGCGTATTAGAACAGGGATTCGATGAGCAGTTCTTC	CASSVLEQGFDEQFF
.	.	13	TRBV28	TRBJ1-6	TGTGCCAGCAGTCCCCGCCCGAATTCACCCCTCCACTTT	CASSPRPNSPLHF
.	.	14	TRBV21-1	TRBJ1-4	TGTGCCAGCATTAAAACTTCCTCGGGGGAAAAACTGTTTTTT	CASIKTSSGEKLFF
.	.	15	TRBV7-9	TRBJ1-1	TGTGCCAGCAGCGTCCAGGGGCTTCCGAACACTGAAGCTTTCTTT	CASSVQGLPNTEAFF
.	.	14	TRBV4-3	TRBJ1-2	TGCGCCAGCAGCCAAGAGGTGTTCAGGGAGGGCTACACCTTC	CASSQEVFREGYTF
.	TRBD1	16	TRBV28	TRBJ1-3	TGTGCCAGCAGCACCGGGACAGGGTCGGCTGGAAACACCATATATTTT	CASSTGTGSAGNTIYF
few	.	14	TRBV5-1	TRBJ1-2	TGCGCCAGCAGCTTGATGACAGCTAACTATGGCTACACCTTC	CASSLMTANYGYTF
.	.	14	TRBV5-1	TRBJ2-2	TGCGCCAGCAGCTTGGCAGCAAACACCGGGGAGCTGTTTTTT	CASSLAANTGELFF